The source of this TCR beta chain is a study of blood T cell repertoires in COVID-19 (dated by TCRdb to about 2020). About the study as a whole: The collaborator samples originated in the United States, Italy and Spain and spanned the acute and convalescent phases of COVID-19. The prospective study material was composed of cDNA or gDNA derived from T cells, B-cell-depleted T cells, or PBMCs. The dataset comprised deeply sampled blood TCRbeta repertoires from subjects exposed to, actively infected with, or recovered from COVID-19. The repertoires were released in a freely available public database intended as a resource for research on the immune response to SARS-CoV-2. Samples were obtained from the ongoing ImmuneRACE study (first 160 participants) and from 1,254 subjects provided by 6 global collaborators. Nearly every sample came with metadata listing a de-identified subject ID, COVID-19 status, age in years and sex. Where HLA class I and class II types were available, the types were taken from metadata supplied by the sample provider, not from assay-based typing. Overall results and qualifications from the work: Clinical and demographic metadata were provided uncurated, with the amount varying by source and participant.

In Seattle, one collaborating source enrolled patients while the infection was active and tracked those patients longitudinally over the course of disease. Collaborating institutions collected whole blood in K2EDTA tubes following their own protocols. For TCRbeta analysis, collaborator samples were shipped as frozen whole blood, as isolated PBMCs, or as DNA extracted from either sample type. V is cut by 4 bases and J by 2 bases, and the space between the germline ends is 14 bases. CDR1 and CDR2 were assigned from the germline V gene as SGHRS and YFSETQ. Inclusive of the bounding cysteine and phenylalanine, the CDR3 is 15 residues long. CDR3 DNA is the only sequence kept; it has 45 bases, read in frame from the first base. Concerning this clone: Its cognate antigen has yet to be identified. Base-call qualities are not available, and no considerably larger clone is one nucleotide away.

TCRbeta CDR3 regions were amplified from genomic DNA using the immunoSEQ Assay, a bias-controlled multiplex PCR. The paper's processing steps were these. The number of nucleated cells in each sample was estimated from the amplification of reference gene primers within the assay. Sequence reads were collapsed and filtered to measure the absolute abundance of every unique TCRbeta CDR3 rearrangement. For each sample, productive Simpson clonality was calculated as the square root of Simpson's diversity index over productive rearrangements. Not all clones reach the TCRdb copy of this immuneACCESS table, which keeps in-frame sequences only. Checked studies attribute under half of the gap to unresolved V genes and leave the rest unexplained. Clone size and V and J calls were adopted from that table, with D and trimming inferred from the DNA. A total of roughly 70,000 clones appear in this sample, roughly 80% of them only once. The biggest ten clones account for 15% of the sample.

The sequence came from a man aged 55 to 69 with COVID-19, enrolled during active disease. Sequenced material: peripheral blood. Recombination connected TRBV5-1 to TRBJ2-3; TRBD1 is perhaps the D gene, given 6 matching bases. The DNA reads as follows: TGCGCCAGCAGCATCGTTGGACAGACCACAGATACGCAGTATTTT. Its protein product is CASSIVGQTTDTQYF.